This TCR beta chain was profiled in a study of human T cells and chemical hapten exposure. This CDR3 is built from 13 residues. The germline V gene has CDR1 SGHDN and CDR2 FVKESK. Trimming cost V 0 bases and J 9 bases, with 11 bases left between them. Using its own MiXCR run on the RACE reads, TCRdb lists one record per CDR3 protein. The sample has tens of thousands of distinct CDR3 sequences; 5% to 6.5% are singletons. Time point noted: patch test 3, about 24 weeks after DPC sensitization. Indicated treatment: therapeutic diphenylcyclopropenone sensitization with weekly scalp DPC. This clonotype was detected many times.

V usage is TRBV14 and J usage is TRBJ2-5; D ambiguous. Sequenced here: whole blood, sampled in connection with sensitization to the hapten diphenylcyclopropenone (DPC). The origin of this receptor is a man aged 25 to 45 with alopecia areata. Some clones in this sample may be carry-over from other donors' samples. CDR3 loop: CASSQDPRVPQYF. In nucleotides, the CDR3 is TGTGCCAGCAGCCAAGATCCACGGGTACCCCAGTACTTC.